Listed below are T cell receptor beta chains from one sample, sequenced in a study of immune cell composition in non-small cell lung cancer. The protocol was immunoSEQ multiplex PCR, while the TCRdb copy is restricted to in-frame clones and leaves out a portion. The data contain around 6,100 clones, about 71% of them singletons. Sequencing used non-adjacent lung tissue. The receptor set was obtained from a human donor with non-small cell lung cancer. CDR3s include the opening cysteine and the closing phenylalanine or tryptophan. Each record gives: CDR3 DNA, CDR3 protein, D gene, J gene, V gene, clone size. The D gene is left open where the match is weak. Expanded clones get a size class; other rows say once, few or many, or leave the size out.

DNA: TGCGCCAGCAGTACCAGGCGGGGCACAGATACGCAGTATTTT
CDR3: CASSTRRGTDTQYF
D: NA
J: TRBJ2-3
V: TRBV10-1
size: NA

DNA: TGTGCCAGTAAGCGGGGACCCTACGAGCAGTACTTC
CDR3: CASKRGPYEQYF
D: TRBD2
J: TRBJ2-7
V: TRBV19
size: few

DNA: TGCGCCAGCAGCATCGGACGGTCGGGGACAGATACGCAGTATTTT
CDR3: CASSIGRSGTDTQYF
D: NA
J: TRBJ2-3
V: TRBV5-1
size: NA

DNA: TGCAGCGTTGAAGGTTATCGTGGGGGGGCAGGGAACTATGGCTACACCTTC
CDR3: CSVEGYRGGAGNYGYTF
D: NA
J: TRBJ1-2
V: TRBV29-1
size: NA

DNA: TGTGCCAGCAGCTTAGGGGCAGCTGGAAACACCATATATTTT
CDR3: CASSLGAAGNTIYF
D: NA
J: TRBJ1-3
V: TRBV7-9
size: NA

DNA: TGCGCCAGCAGCCAAGATACCCAGCGGGACAGGGGCACTGAAGCTTTCTTT
CDR3: CASSQDTQRDRGTEAFF
D: TRBD1
J: TRBJ1-1
V: TRBV4-3
size: NA

DNA: TGTGCCAGCAGCCGAGGGGACACCCCCTACGAGCAGTACTTC
CDR3: CASSRGDTPYEQYF
D: NA
J: TRBJ2-7
V: TRBV11-1
size: NA

DNA: TGTGCCAGCAGCTTGATGAATCAGGGGGCGCACGGCTACACCTTC
CDR3: CASSLMNQGAHGYTF
D: TRBD1
J: TRBJ1-2
V: TRBV5-4
size: NA

DNA: TGTGCCAGCAGCTCCACAGGGAGAGGGGAGACCCAGTACTTC
CDR3: CASSSTGRGETQYF
D: NA
J: TRBJ2-5
V: TRBV11-3
size: NA

DNA: TGTGCCAGCTCACCACCGGGGGCTGGAGAAAAACTGTTTTTT
CDR3: CASSPPGAGEKLFF
D: NA
J: TRBJ1-4
V: TRBV18
size: NA

DNA: TGTGCCAGCAGTCACAACAGGGGATTAGGCTACAATGAGCAGTTCTTC
CDR3: CASSHNRGLGYNEQFF
D: TRBD1
J: TRBJ2-1
V: TRBV27
size: NA

DNA: TGTGCCAGTCGAAGACATGGGTCAACTGAAGCTTTCTTT
CDR3: CASRRHGSTEAFF
D: NA
J: TRBJ1-1
V: TRBV19
size: NA

DNA: TGTGCCAGCTCACCAAGGACAGGGGACACCGGGGAGCTGTTTTTT
CDR3: CASSPRTGDTGELFF
D: TRBD1
J: TRBJ2-2
V: TRBV18
size: NA

DNA: TGTGCCAGCAGCCATACGGGGAGATGGGAGACCCAGTACTTC
CDR3: CASSHTGRWETQYF
D: NA
J: TRBJ2-5
V: TRBV14
size: NA

DNA: TGCGCCAGCAGCTTGGAATTAGCGGGGGGGAACGAGCAGTACTTC
CDR3: CASSLELAGGNEQYF
D: TRBD2
J: TRBJ2-7
V: TRBV5-1
size: NA

DNA: TGTGCCAGCAGCGTAGAACCAGGCCGCTCTGGAAACACCATATATTTT
CDR3: CASSVEPGRSGNTIYF
D: NA
J: TRBJ1-3
V: TRBV9
size: few

DNA: TGTGCCAGCAGCCCGATGCCAGGGAATAATTCACCCCTCCACTTT
CDR3: CASSPMPGNNSPLHF
D: NA
J: TRBJ1-6
V: TRBV7-2
size: few

DNA: TGTGCCAGCAGCCGGACAGGGCGGGGAGAGACCCAGTACTTC
CDR3: CASSRTGRGETQYF
D: TRBD1
J: TRBJ2-5
V: TRBV7-9
size: once

DNA: TGCGCCAGCAGCCTTGGGACAGTGAACACTGAAGCTTTCTTT
CDR3: CASSLGTVNTEAFF
D: TRBD1
J: TRBJ1-1
V: TRBV5-1
size: NA

DNA: TGTGCCAGCAGCTTAGGATTGCGACAGGGGGACTATGGCTACACCTTC
CDR3: CASSLGLRQGDYGYTF
D: TRBD1
J: TRBJ1-2
V: TRBV7-6
size: once

DNA: TGTGCCAGCTCACGACAGGGGGACACCGGGGAGCTGTTTTTT
CDR3: CASSRQGDTGELFF
D: TRBD1
J: TRBJ2-2
V: TRBV18
size: NA

DNA: TGTGCCAGCAGCGGGGCCCTCGTATCTGCGCAGTACTTC
CDR3: CASSGALVSAQYF
D: NA
J: TRBJ2-7
V: TRBV7-2
size: NA

DNA: TGTGCCAGCAGCTCGCCGGGACAGGGGTACGGTGGCTACACCTTC
CDR3: CASSSPGQGYGGYTF
D: TRBD1
J: TRBJ1-2
V: TRBV9
size: NA

DNA: TGTGCCACCAGCGCCGGACAGGGGACTGAAGCTTTCTTT
CDR3: CATSAGQGTEAFF
D: TRBD1
J: TRBJ1-1
V: TRBV7-6
size: NA

DNA: TGTGCCAGCAGCTTAGACGACGAGCAGTACTTC
CDR3: CASSLDDEQYF
D: NA
J: TRBJ2-7
V: TRBV11-3
size: NA

DNA: TGTGCCTGGAGTCTTACAGGGTTATACCAGCCCCAGCATTTT
CDR3: CAWSLTGLYQPQHF
D: NA
J: TRBJ1-5
V: TRBV30
size: once

DNA: TGTGCCAGCAGAGTTGGCGGGGGGGCCTCAGATACGCAGTATTTT
CDR3: CASRVGGGASDTQYF
D: TRBD2
J: TRBJ2-3
V: TRBV2
size: NA

DNA: TGCGCCAGCAGCCAGGGGACAGGGAATGAGCAGTTCTTC
CDR3: CASSQGTGNEQFF
D: TRBD1
J: TRBJ2-1
V: TRBV4-3
size: NA

DNA: TGTGCCAGCAGTTCATTAGCGGGGGGTAAAAACATTCAGTACTTC
CDR3: CASSSLAGGKNIQYF
D: TRBD2
J: TRBJ2-4
V: TRBV28
size: once

DNA: TGTGCCAGCAGTGTGACTAGCGGGGGACACTCCTACAATGAGCAGTTCTTC
CDR3: CASSVTSGGHSYNEQFF
D: TRBD2
J: TRBJ2-1
V: TRBV6-1
size: NA

DNA: TGTGCCAGTAGTAGAGACAGGGATTTCTTTGGCAATCAGCCCCAGCATTTT
CDR3: CASSRDRDFFGNQPQHF
D: TRBD1
J: TRBJ1-5
V: TRBV19
size: few

DNA: TGTGCCAGCAGTCCTCCCCGGGATTCACCCCTCCACTTT
CDR3: CASSPPRDSPLHF
D: NA
J: TRBJ1-6
V: TRBV6-7
size: NA

DNA: TGCGCCAGCAGCTTGAGGAGGGACAGGGTCCCTAGCGGGATAACAGATACGCAGTATTTT
CDR3: CASSLRRDRVPSGITDTQYF
D: NA
J: TRBJ2-3
V: TRBV5-1
size: NA

DNA: TGTGCCAGCAGACCCTCGGGCGGGGCCTCCTACGAGCAGTACTTC
CDR3: CASRPSGGASYEQYF
D: NA
J: TRBJ2-7
V: TRBV6-6
size: NA

DNA: TGTGCCAGTGGACAGGGGGCCGACGAGCAGTACTTC
CDR3: CASGQGADEQYF
D: TRBD1
J: TRBJ2-7
V: TRBV7-6
size: NA

DNA: TGTGCCAGCAGACGGGGGGGAGACTATGGCTACACCTTC
CDR3: CASRRGGDYGYTF
D: NA
J: TRBJ1-2
V: TRBV28
size: NA

DNA: TGTGCCAGCAGCAGGGACAGGGGGCGTCGGGAGCTGTTTTTT
CDR3: CASSRDRGRRELFF
D: TRBD1
J: TRBJ2-2
V: TRBV5-8
size: NA

DNA: TGCGCCAGCAGCTCCCAGGGATTAGGTTCGCCCCTCCACTTT
CDR3: CASSSQGLGSPLHF
D: NA
J: TRBJ1-6
V: TRBV5-1
size: NA

DNA: TGTGCCAGCAGCTTCGGGACAGGACATAATTCACCCCTCCACTTT
CDR3: CASSFGTGHNSPLHF
D: TRBD1
J: TRBJ1-6
V: TRBV7-9
size: few

DNA: TGTGCCAGCAGCCGAACCGGGACAGGGAAATACGAGCAGTACTTC
CDR3: CASSRTGTGKYEQYF
D: TRBD1
J: TRBJ2-7
V: TRBV6-5
size: NA

DNA: TGTGCCAGCAGCTTTCAATCAAACACCGGGGAGCTGTTTTTT
CDR3: CASSFQSNTGELFF
D: NA
J: TRBJ2-2
V: TRBV7-8
size: few

DNA: TGTGCCAGCAGCGTAGGGAGGGCAACCTACAATGAGCAGTTCTTC
CDR3: CASSVGRATYNEQFF
D: NA
J: TRBJ2-1
V: TRBV9
size: few

DNA: TGCGCCAGCAGCTTGGGACTAGATTCACCCCTCCACTTT
CDR3: CASSLGLDSPLHF
D: NA
J: TRBJ1-6
V: TRBV5-1
size: NA

DNA: TGTGCCAGTAGTATAGGGCACTCTCGGGGAGAAGCTTTCTTT
CDR3: CASSIGHSRGEAFF
D: NA
J: TRBJ1-1
V: TRBV19
size: NA

DNA: TGTGCCAGCAGCTCCCAGGGACAGGGGGCCGGATCACCCCTCCACTTT
CDR3: CASSSQGQGAGSPLHF
D: TRBD1
J: TRBJ1-6
V: TRBV7-2
size: NA